This TCR beta chain was documented in a study of blood T cell repertoires in COVID-19 (dated by TCRdb to 2018 to 2020). With regard to the full study: The collaborator samples originated in the United States, Italy and Spain and spanned the acute and convalescent phases of COVID-19. The samples were drawn from the first 160 participants of the ongoing ImmuneRACE study and from roughly 1,300 subjects provided by 6 global collaborators. Where HLA class I and class II types were available, the types were taken from metadata supplied by the sample provider, not from assay-based typing. Deeply sampled blood TCRbeta repertoires from subjects exposed to, actively infected with, or recovered from COVID-19 were included in the dataset. Nearly every sample came with metadata listing a de-identified subject ID, COVID-19 status, age in years and sex. A freely available public database, intended as a resource for researchers studying the immune response to SARS-CoV-2, is where the repertoires were released. The material from the prospective study consisted of cDNA or gDNA derived from T cells, B-cell-depleted T cells, or PBMCs.

The sample holds one count of this clone. No antigen is known for it. No clone much larger than this one lies a single base away; base qualities are absent. General conclusions and limits of the study: How much clinical and demographic metadata was included differed by source and by participant, and the metadata was provided uncurated.

TCRbeta CDR3 regions were amplified from genomic DNA by means of the immunoSEQ Assay, a bias-controlled multiplex PCR. On the study's bioinformatics: Nucleated cell counts per sample were estimated from amplification of reference gene primers within the assay. Sequence reads were collapsed and filtered to measure the absolute abundance of every unique TCRbeta CDR3 rearrangement. For each sample, productive Simpson clonality was calculated as the square root of Simpson's diversity index over productive rearrangements. Held by TCRdb, this immuneACCESS table contains in-frame sequences only and omits some clones. Under half of the omission traces to an unresolved V gene where checked; the cause of the rest is unknown. V, J and clone size derive from that table, while D and trimming were established from the DNA sequence. This sample comprises approximately 170,000 clones, about 80% of them detected only once. The biggest ten clones account for around 9.9% of the sample.

The collaborating institutions used their own protocols to collect whole blood in K2EDTA tubes. For TCRbeta analysis, collaborator samples were shipped as frozen whole blood, as isolated PBMCs, or as DNA extracted from either sample type. V and J lose 0 bases and 0 bases, and a span of 11 bases separates them. The germline V gene (reference sequence) provides CDR1 LNHNV and CDR2 YYDKDF. Inclusive of the bounding cysteine and phenylalanine, the CDR3 is 16 residues long. CDR3 DNA only is kept here, 48 bases in frame from base 1. The chain employs TRBV15 and TRBJ1-1, with the D gene not confidently named. The sequence derives from a man aged 70-80 years with active or convalescent COVID-19. The sequenced sample consisted of peripheral blood. In nucleotides, the sequence is TGTGCCACCAGCAGAGATTTAAACAGCCTGAACACTGAAGCTTTCTTT. It specifies CATSRDLNSLNTEAFF.